This entry is about one TCR beta chain. The entry originates in a study of cytomegalovirus exposure and HLA in healthy donors. Clones were sequenced by immunoSEQ multiplex PCR, and TCRdb holds only the in-frame ones, with some missing. Among roughly 150,000 clones, 88% were seen once, and the ten largest hold roughly 3%. The CDR3 is 14 amino acids. Germline values: CDR1 LNHDA, CDR2 SQIVND (reference sequence). V lost 5 bases and J lost 6; bases outside the gene matches: 6. The receptor was isolated from a man between 18 and 35 years old in good health and CMV-seronegative. The source material was PBMCs. V gene TRBV19 combines with J gene TRBJ1-1, with TRBD1 matching over 10 bases. CDR3 bases: TGTGCCAGTAGTCCATACGGACAGGGGGCTGAAGCTTTCTTT. This sequence encodes CASSPYGQGAEAFF. Full variable domain (missing parts from reference TRBV19 and TRBJ1-1): DGGITQSPKYLFRKEGQNVTLSCEQNLNHDAMYWYRQDPGQGLRLIYYSQIVNDFQKGDIAEGYSVSREKKESFPLTVTSAQKNPTAFYLCASSPYGQGAEAFFGQGTRLTVV.